This T cell receptor (beta chain) was found in a study of T cell responses to AZD1222 COVID-19 vaccine. General observations from the study: The repertoires were collected only after the peak T cell response. Clonal diversity was possibly underestimated, and white British individuals and females predominated among donors. Along spike, vaccine-associated CD4 TCRs were found throughout, with dominance at 160-218 and 743-854.

As concerns this clone: The antigen remains undetermined.

In germline, CDR1 is GTSNPN, CDR2 SVGIG (reference sequence). Deletions cut 8 bases from V and 3 bases from J, with 14 bases between. This CDR3 is built from 12 residues. Only in-frame clones appear in the TCRdb table, and some are missing; sequencing was by immunoSEQ multiplex PCR. The profile shows 60,000 to 100,000 clones, 90% to 95% of them singletons. The V and J genes are TRBV30 and TRBJ2-7, with D unclear. The sequence was obtained from an adult in good health. The sample consisted of peripheral blood, taken on day 0 of MenACWY control vaccination. CDR3 sequence reads: CAAHPGGYEQYF. As DNA, the CDR3 is TGTGCCGCTCACCCCGGTGGCTACGAGCAGTACTTC.